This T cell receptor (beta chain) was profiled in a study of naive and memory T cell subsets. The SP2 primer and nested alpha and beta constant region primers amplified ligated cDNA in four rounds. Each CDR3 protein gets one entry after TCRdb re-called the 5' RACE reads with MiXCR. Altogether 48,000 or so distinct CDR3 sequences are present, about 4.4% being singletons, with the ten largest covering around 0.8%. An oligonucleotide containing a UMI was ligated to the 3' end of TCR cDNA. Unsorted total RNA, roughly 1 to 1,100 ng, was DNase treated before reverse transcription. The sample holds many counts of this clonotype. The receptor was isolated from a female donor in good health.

In DNA form, the CDR3 reads TGTGCCAGCAGCACCCTTGACAGGGGGCTATGGGAGACCCAGTACTTC. Translation: CASSTLDRGLWETQYF. The rearrangement uses TRBV11-2 and TRBJ2-5; TRBD1 agrees at 10 bases. After removal of 5 bases from V and 5 bases from J, the junction contained 11 bases not matched to a gene. The CDR3 has 16 amino acids. CDR1 and CDR2 from the germline V gene are SGHAT and FQNNGV.